The table lists the clone carrying this T cell receptor (beta chain) with a few counts. The antigen is unknown. CDR1 SGHAT and CDR2 FQNNGV come from the germline V gene. CDR3 length: 17 amino acids. V lost 6 bases to trimming and J lost 2 bases; unmatched junction nucleotides: 12. These data come from a study of cytomegalovirus exposure and HLA in healthy donors. Study results and caveats: Later analysis identified several of the most significant clusters that appeared linked to common viral pathogens. Analysis was carried out at a later point, and it linked a missense DCLRE1C variant to TCR beta V- and J-gene trimming. Three CMV-associated chains proved CMV antigen-specific in vitro.

This PCR relied on a set of 60 Vbeta primers and 13 Jbeta primers. Measured with immunoSEQ multiplex PCR; TCRdb has only the in-frame clones, and not every one. The table has 200,000 to 250,000 clones, around 80% seen once. Donors showed nominal health when sampled, although they likely had unrecorded immune exposures. Material: PBMCs. The sequence was collected from a male donor in good health and CMV-seronegative. The chain employs TRBV11-2 and TRBJ2-2; TRBD1 matches at 7 bases. The CDR3 nucleotides are TGTGCCAGCAGTCTTCTCACCGGGACAGTAAACACCGGGGAGCTGTTTTTT. It translates to CASSLLTGTVNTGELFF.